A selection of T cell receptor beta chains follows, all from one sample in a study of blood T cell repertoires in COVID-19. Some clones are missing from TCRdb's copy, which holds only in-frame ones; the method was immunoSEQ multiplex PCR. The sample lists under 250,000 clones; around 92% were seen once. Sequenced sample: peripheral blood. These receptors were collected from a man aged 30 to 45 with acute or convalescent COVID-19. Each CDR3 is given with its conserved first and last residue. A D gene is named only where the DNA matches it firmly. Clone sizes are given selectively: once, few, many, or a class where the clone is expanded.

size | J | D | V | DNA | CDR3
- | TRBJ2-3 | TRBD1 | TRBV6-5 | TGTGCCAGCAGTTCTCCGGACAGGCCGCCAGATACGCAGTATTTT | CASSSPDRPPDTQYF
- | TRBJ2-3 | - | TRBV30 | TGTGCCTGGACCCTCAAGCGGGGCACAGATACGCAGTATTTT | CAWTLKRGTDTQYF
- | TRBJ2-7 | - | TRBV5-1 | TGCGCCAGCAGCTTACAGGGTTCCCAGAGGGAGCAGTACTTC | CASSLQGSQREQYF
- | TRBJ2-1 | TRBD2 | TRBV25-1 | TGTGCCAGCAGTGAAAATGGACTAGCGGGGAACAATGAGCAGTTCTTC | CASSENGLAGNNEQFF
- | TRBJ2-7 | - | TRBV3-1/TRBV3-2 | TGTGCCAGCAGCCATTCTACCCAGGGGAGTTACTACGAGCAGTACTTC | CASSHSTQGSYYEQYF
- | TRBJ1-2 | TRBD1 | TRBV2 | TGTGCCAGCAGCGCAGGACAGGCTACCCTCTATGGCTACACCTTC | CASSAGQATLYGYTF
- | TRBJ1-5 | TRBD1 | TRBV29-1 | TGCAGCGTTGTAGGACAGGGGTTCAATCAGCCCCAGCATTTT | CSVVGQGFNQPQHF
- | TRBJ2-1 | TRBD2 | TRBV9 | TGTGCCAGCAGCCCCCAGGCGGGGGTCTCCTACAATGAGCAGTTCTTC | CASSPQAGVSYNEQFF
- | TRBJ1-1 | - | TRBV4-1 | TGCGCCAGCAGCCAAGAATTTATGGGGGGGACTGAAGCTTTCTTT | CASSQEFMGGTEAFF
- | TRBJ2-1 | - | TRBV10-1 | TGCGCCAGCAGTGAATATGCCTACAATGAGCAGTTCTTC | CASSEYAYNEQFF
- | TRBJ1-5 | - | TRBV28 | TGTGCCAGCAGCGTCGTCCGCAATCAGCCCCAGCATTTT | CASSVVRNQPQHF
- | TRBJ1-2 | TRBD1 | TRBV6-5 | TGTGCCAGCAGGGAGGGTCTGGGGACAGGTGGATACACCTTC | CASREGLGTGGYTF
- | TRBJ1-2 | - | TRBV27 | TGTGCCAGCAGGTTGGACAGCAACTATGGCTACACCTTC | CASRLDSNYGYTF
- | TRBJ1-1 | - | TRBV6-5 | TGTGCCGCATCTTGGGGCCCGTCTGCCCGTGAAGCTTTCTTT | CAASWGPSAREAFF
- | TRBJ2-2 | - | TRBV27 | TGTGCCAGCAGTTTCGGTCTAGCCATCACCGGGGAGCTGTTTTTT | CASSFGLAITGELFF
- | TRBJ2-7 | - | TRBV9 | TGTGCCAGCAGCGTAGACACAGGGCCCTACGAGCAGTACTTC | CASSVDTGPYEQYF
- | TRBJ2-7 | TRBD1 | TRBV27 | TGTGCCAGCAGTTTCTTCTACAGGGGGAGTTCCTACGAGCAGTACTTC | CASSFFYRGSSYEQYF
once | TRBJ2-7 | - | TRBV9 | TGTGCCAGCAGCGTAGGGGGAGACTTATACGAGCAGTACTTC | CASSVGGDLYEQYF
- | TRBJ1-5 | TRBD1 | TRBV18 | TGTGCCAGCTCGCCTGGGCAGGGGGGTCAGCCCCAGCATTTT | CASSPGQGGQPQHF
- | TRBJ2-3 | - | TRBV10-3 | TGTGCCAGCCATGGAGATGCAGATACGCAGTATTTT | CASHGDADTQYF
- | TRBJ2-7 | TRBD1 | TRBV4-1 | TGCGCCAGCAGCCACAGACAGGGGGCCTCCTACGAGCAGTACTTC | CASSHRQGASYEQYF
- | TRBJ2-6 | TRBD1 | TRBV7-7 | TGTGCTAGCAGCCCAGGGGGCTCTGGGGCCAACGTCCTGACTTTC | CASSPGGSGANVLTF
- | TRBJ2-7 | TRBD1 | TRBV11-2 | TGTGCCAGCAGGTCACAGGGGGACAGGTACGAGCAGTACTTC | CASRSQGDRYEQYF
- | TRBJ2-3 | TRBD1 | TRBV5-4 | TGTGCCAGCAGCGAGACGGGACAGGGGACAGATACGCAGTATTTT | CASSETGQGTDTQYF
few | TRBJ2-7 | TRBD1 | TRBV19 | TGTGCCAGTAGTTCCCCGGGACAGAGCTACGAGCAGTACTTC | CASSSPGQSYEQYF
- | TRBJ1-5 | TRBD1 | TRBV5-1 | TGCGCCAGCAGCGCCGGGACAGGCGCGAATCAGCCCCAGCATTTT | CASSAGTGANQPQHF
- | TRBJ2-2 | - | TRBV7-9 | TGTGCCAGCAGGCGCACGGACAGATCGAACACCGGGGAGCTGTTTTTT | CASRRTDRSNTGELFF
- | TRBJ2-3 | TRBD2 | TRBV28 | TGTGCCAGCAGTTTAAGTACGGCTAGCGGGACCCAAACAGATACGCAGTATTTT | CASSLSTASGTQTDTQYF
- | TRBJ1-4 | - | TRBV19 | TGTGCCAGTAGTCGACGCACGACAGGAGCAAATGAAAAACTGTTTTTT | CASSRRTTGANEKLFF
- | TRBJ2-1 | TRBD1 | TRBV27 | TGTGCCAGCAGTTTCATCCCGGGACAGGGTTATGAGCAGTTCTTC | CASSFIPGQGYEQFF
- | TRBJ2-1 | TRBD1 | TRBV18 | TGTGCCAGCTCAGGGACAGGGGGCTACAATGAGCAGTTCTTC | CASSGTGGYNEQFF
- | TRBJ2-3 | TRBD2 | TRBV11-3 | TGTGCCAGCAGCCCCGGACTAGCGGGACCGAGCACAGATACGCAGTATTTT | CASSPGLAGPSTDTQYF
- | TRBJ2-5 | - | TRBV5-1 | TGCGCCAGCAGCTTGTCTTACCGGAGGGGTGGTTACGGGGCCCAAGAGACCCAGTACTTC | CASSLSYRRGGYGAQETQYF
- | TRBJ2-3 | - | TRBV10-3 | TGTGCCATCAGTGTCGTCAGTTCTGCGCAGTATTTT | CAISVVSSAQYF
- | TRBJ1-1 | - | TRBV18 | TGTGCCAGCTCACCGTTTCGGGGAACGGAAGCTTTCTTT | CASSPFRGTEAFF
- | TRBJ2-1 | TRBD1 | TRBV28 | TGTGCCAGCCGGGACAGTAACAATGAGCAGTTCTTC | CASRDSNNEQFF
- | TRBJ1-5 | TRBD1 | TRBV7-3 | TGTGCCAGCAGCCCGGGGACAGCCGGTCAGCCCCAGCATTTT | CASSPGTAGQPQHF
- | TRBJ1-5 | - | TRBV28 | TGTGCCAGCAGTTTTAAGATTGGTGTACCCGGTCAGCCCCAGCATTTT | CASSFKIGVPGQPQHF
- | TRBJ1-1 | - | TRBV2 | TGTGCCAGCAACGGTGACACTGAAGCTTTCTTT | CASNGDTEAFF
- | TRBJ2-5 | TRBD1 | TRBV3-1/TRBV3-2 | TGTGCCAGCAGCCCATCAACAGGGGTCCCTGAGACCCAGTACTTC | CASSPSTGVPETQYF
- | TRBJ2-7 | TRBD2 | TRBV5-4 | TGTGCCAGCAGCTTGCCCCCGGCGGGAGGGTCCTACGAGCAGTACTTC | CASSLPPAGGSYEQYF
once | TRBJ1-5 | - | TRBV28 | TGTGCCAGCAGGCTTTTGACGGGTCAGCCCCAGCATTTT | CASRLLTGQPQHF
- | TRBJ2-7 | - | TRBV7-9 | TGTGCCAGCAGCTCTTCCAGGGGACATACCTACGAGCAGTACTTC | CASSSSRGHTYEQYF